This T cell receptor beta chain stems from a study of T cell clones after liver transplantation. Looking at the study overall: Liver transplant recipients had immunosuppression withdrawal attempted within 2 years. TCRbeta sequencing after a pre-transplant mixed lymphocyte reaction identified graft-donor-reactive clones, later tracked in post-transplant blood.

The study, taken as a whole, reports: Conclusions were preliminary, with small, heterogeneous patient groups.

Germline loops: CDR1 SGDLS, CDR2 YYNGEE. This CDR3 has 14 residues. Trimming stripped 0 bases from V and 10 bases from J, with 14 bases between. Concerning this clone: The antigen is not known. The same CDR3 also results from other DNA sequences found in this sample.

Using immunoSEQ multiplex PCR, the repertoire was profiled, and TCRdb retains in-frame clones only, with some absent. The top ten clones hold less than 0.6% of a sample with tens of thousands of clones, around four fifths of them seen once. The origin of this receptor is a human patient who received a liver transplant. Some T cells may be transferred from the graft donor. This chain joins TRBV9 and TRBJ2-1, with D maybe TRBD2 (6 bases). The sample was CD4+ T cells from blood, taken just over 45 months after liver transplant. The CDR3 bases are TGTGCCAGCAGCGTAGGAGGGTCGGGGGACGAGCAGTTCTTC. Translating gives CASSVGGSGDEQFF.